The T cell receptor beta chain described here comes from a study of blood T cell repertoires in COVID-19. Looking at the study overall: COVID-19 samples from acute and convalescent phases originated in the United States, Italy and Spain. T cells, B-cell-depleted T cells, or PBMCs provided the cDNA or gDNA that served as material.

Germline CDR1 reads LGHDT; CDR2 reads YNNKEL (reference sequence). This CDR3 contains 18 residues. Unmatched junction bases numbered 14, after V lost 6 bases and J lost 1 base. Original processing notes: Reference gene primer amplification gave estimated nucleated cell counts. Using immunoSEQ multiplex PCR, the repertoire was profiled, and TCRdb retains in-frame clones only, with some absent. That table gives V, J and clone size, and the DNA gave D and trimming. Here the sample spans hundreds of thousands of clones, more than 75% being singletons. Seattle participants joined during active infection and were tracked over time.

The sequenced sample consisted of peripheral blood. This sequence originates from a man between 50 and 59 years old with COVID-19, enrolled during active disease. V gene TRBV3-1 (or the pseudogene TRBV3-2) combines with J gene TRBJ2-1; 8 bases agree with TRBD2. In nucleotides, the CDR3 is TGTGCCAGCAGTACGACGCGGGCGGGAGGTTGGTCCTACAATGAGCAGTTCTTC. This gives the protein CASSTTRAGGWSYNEQFF.